This TCR beta chain was captured by sequencing in a study of T cell changes during pregnancy in multiple sclerosis. Assay used: immunoSEQ multiplex PCR; TCRdb lists only in-frame clones, some missing. This table holds around 70,000 clones, approximately 91% found once. This CDR3 spans 15 amino acids. Germline CDR1 MGHRA, CDR2 YSYEKL. V lost 0 bases and J lost 9, with 17 bases in between. This material consisted of CD4+ T cells from peripheral blood mononuclear cells, taken after pregnancy. The rearrangement joins TRBV4-1 to TRBJ1-2, with no clear D. The sequence came from a female donor with multiple sclerosis, enrolled in a pregnancy study. The CDR3 sequence is CASSQDLQDSWSYTF. The CDR3, as DNA: TGCGCCAGCAGCCAAGATCTTCAGGACTCTTGGAGCTACACCTTC.